The clone carrying this T cell receptor (beta chain) occurred a few times. Its target is not known. This entry is derived from a study of cytomegalovirus exposure and HLA in healthy donors. The V end was cut by 2 bases, the J end by 4 bases, with 11 bases between. The CDR3 has 14 amino acids. The V gene's germline CDR1 is MNHEY and CDR2 SVGAGI. Study outcomes and limitations: Later work found that TCR association rates differed between HLA loci; DRB1 had the most and HLA-C the fewest. Apart from CMV serostatus, no immune exposure information was available. Sequencing probably produced one cluster of sequence variants that were highly shared. Most of the CMV-associated TCR beta chains (in a later analysis) appeared to be HLA-restricted.

60 Vbeta and 13 Jbeta primers were used in PCR. Sequencing used immunoSEQ multiplex PCR; TCRdb keeps in-frame clones, though not all of them. Of 100,000 to 150,000 clones listed, 83% are singletons. V is TRBV6-5 and J is TRBJ1-1; TRBD1 is a possible D gene (6 bases). This receptor was identified in a girl aged 2 to 10 in good health and CMV-seronegative. Sequences were obtained from PBMCs. In DNA form, the CDR3 reads TGTGCCAGCAGTTACGTCAGGGGTACCACTGAAGCTTTCTTT. Its protein product is CASSYVRGTTEAFF.